These 21 T cell receptor beta chains originate from one sample sequenced in a study of T cell responses to AZD1222 COVID-19 vaccine (dated by TCRdb to about 2021). The time point label, read with the paper, signifies: about 28 days (+/-7) after the second vaccine dose. The library was prepared using the immunoSEQ multiplex PCR assay. Entries here come from immuneACCESS through TCRdb and include only in-frame sequences with V and J called. Some clones fail to appear in such tables; in the studies checked, an unresolved V gene covers under half of the shortfall, and the cause of the remainder is unknown. This sample lists some 150,000 clones; approximately 91% were detected once. The ten largest clones add up to 1.9% of the sample. The sample in question was peripheral blood, obtained 28 days after the second AZD1222 dose. The receptors here all came from an adult who received the AZD1222 COVID-19 vaccine.

This clone was observed a single time. This chain links TRBV5-1 with TRBJ2-1; 12 nucleotides line up with TRBD2. Trimming removed 0 bases from V and 5 bases from J; junction bases left unmatched: 3. CDR1 SGHRS and CDR2 YFSETQ come from the germline V gene. This CDR3 comprises 16 residues. The CDR3 region is CASSLVLAGGHNEQFF. CDR3 DNA: TGCGCCAGCAGCTTGGTACTAGCGGGGGGCCACAATGAGCAGTTCTTC.

This clone was observed a single time. This CDR3 reads CASSLSGGYTF. CDR3 coding DNA: TGTGCCAGCAGTTTATCGGGGGGCTACACCTTC. This chain uses TRBV28 with TRBJ1-2; D remains ambiguous. This CDR3 region has 11 residues. Trimming shortened V by 1 base and J by 8 bases, and 5 bases separated the two germline ends. Germline lookup yields CDR1 MDHEN and CDR2 SYDVKM.

The chain carries TRBV2 and TRBJ1-1; D might be TRBD1 (5 bases). V dropped 2 bases and J dropped 8 bases, with 9 bases sitting between them. Germline lookup yields CDR1 SNHLY and CDR2 FYNNEI. The CDR3 length is 12 residues. The CDR3 sequence is CASSERPGEAFF. In nucleotides, the CDR3 is TGTGCCAGCAGTGAAAGGCCAGGGGAAGCTTTCTTT.

CDR3 protein: CASRDSIVPPLHEQYF. The DNA for the CDR3 is TGTGCCAGTAGGGACAGCATAGTTCCACCACTCCACGAGCAGTACTTC. This rearrangement joins TRBV19 to TRBJ2-7; perhaps TRBD1 as D (6 bases). There are 16 residues in the CDR3. Deletions cut 6 bases from V and 5 bases from J, with 23 bases between. Looked up from germline, CDR1 is LNHDA and CDR2 is SQIVND (reference sequence).

The chain employs TRBV21-1 and TRBJ1-4. TRBV21-1 is tagged as a pseudogene. The CDR3 contains 19 residues. Here the CDR3 reads CASSLSRVGARGGDEKLFF. The CDR3 region has the DNA TGTGCCAGCAGCCTTTCAAGGGTCGGGGCCCGAGGGGGGGATGAAAAACTGTTTTTT.

The chain joins TRBV18 to TRBJ2-7; 7 bases line up with TRBD2. CDR3 length equals 14 residues. The germline gives CDR1 KGHSH, CDR2 LQKENI. V was clipped by 4 bases and J by 4 bases; unmatched bases: 7. CDR3 sequence (DNA): TGTGCCAGCTCACGAAGGGACTACCCTTACGAGCAGTACTTC. Translated, it gives CASSRRDYPYEQYF.

The chain links TRBV18 to TRBJ2-7; D is ambiguous. The length of the CDR3 is 12 residues. Between the trimmed V and J ends, which lost 2 bases and 0 bases, there was a span of 2 bases. CDR1 and CDR2 (germline): KGHSH, LQKENI. Here the CDR3 reads CASSPGSYEQYF. The CDR3 nucleotides read TGTGCCAGCTCACCAGGCTCCTACGAGCAGTACTTC.

The rearrangement links TRBV5-1 to TRBJ1-3; 8 bases match TRBD1. The CDR3 length is 15 residues. With V trimmed by 4 bases and J by 3 bases, 6 bases remained unmatched. Germline lookup yields CDR1 SGHRS and CDR2 YFSETQ. In nucleotides, the CDR3 is TGCGCCAGCAGCGTGACAGGGGTCGGTGGAAACACCATATATTTT. It is translated as CASSVTGVGGNTIYF.

This clone was counted a few times. The rearrangement uses TRBV15 and TRBJ2-4; TRBD2 is a possible D gene (5 bases). The V end lost 3 bases, the J end lost 6 bases, and 15 bases lay between the germline ends. Germline values: CDR1 LNHNV, CDR2 YYDKDF (reference sequence). This CDR3 is built from 15 residues. In DNA form, the CDR3 reads TGTGCCACCAGCAGGACCCCAGACGGAGGAAACATTCAGTACTTC. Protein product: CATSRTPDGGNIQYF.

The chain recombines TRBV19 with TRBJ2-3, with D perhaps matching TRBD2 (7 bases). V was pared by 6 bases and J by 0 bases, with 13 bases between. This CDR3 is 15 amino acids long. Germline CDR1 reads LNHDA; CDR2 reads SQIVND (reference sequence). CDR3 amino acids: CASRAGAASTDTQYF. CDR3 bases: TGTGCCAGTAGGGCGGGGGCGGCTAGCACAGATACGCAGTATTTT.

To note about this clone: The germline gene is not matched at one end of the junction; a read error may be the cause. The V gene is TRBV7-7, the J gene TRBJ2-6; possibly TRBD2 for D (5 bases). In germline, CDR1 is SSHAT, CDR2 FNYEAQ (reference sequence). This CDR3 is built from 17 residues. The CDR3 sequence is CASSPASRGSGANVLTF. The CDR3 nucleotides are TGTGCTAGCAGCCCCGCAAGTCGAGGGTCTGGGGCCAACGTCCTGACTTTC.

This chain joins TRBV6-1 and TRBJ1-6; possibly TRBD1 for D (5 bases). Trimming pared 0 bases from V and 9 bases from J, leaving 6 bases between. Germline V lookup: CDR1 MNHNS, CDR2 SASEGT. This CDR3 has 13 amino acids. CDR3 region: CASSEAGGSPLHF. The CDR3 DNA reads TGTGCCAGCAGTGAAGCCGGGGGTTCACCCCTCCACTTT.

This rearrangement joins TRBV7-2 to TRBJ2-5; perhaps TRBD2 as D (7 bases). This CDR3 has 14 residues. The germline CDR1 and CDR2 sequences are SGHTA and FQGNSA. Trimming left V 4 bases short and J 5 bases short, with 14 bases between. CDR3 residues: CASSSQQGGETQYF. CDR3 coding DNA: TGTGCCAGCAGCTCACAACAGGGAGGGGAGACCCAGTACTTC.

V gene TRBV18 combines with J gene TRBJ2-1; tentative D call: TRBD2 (5 bases). Looked up from germline, CDR1 is KGHSH and CDR2 is LQKENI. Trimming took 4 bases from V and 8 from J, leaving 21 bases between them. The CDR3 contains 16 residues. CDR3 coding DNA: TGTGCCAGCTCACTTATAAATCTAGCCCAGGCCCATGAGCAGTTCTTC. It yields the protein CASSLINLAQAHEQFF. Drawing the rest from reference TRBV18 and TRBJ2-1, the complete variable domain is NAGVMQNPRHLVRRRGQEARLRCSPMKGHSHVYWYRQLPEEGLKFMVYLQKENIIDESGMPKERFSAEFPKEGPSILRIQQVVRGDSAAYFCASSLINLAQAHEQFFGPGTRLTVL.

This clone was counted once. The gene calls are TRBV6-1 and TRBJ2-3; D may be TRBD2 (7 bases). This CDR3 region has 16 residues. Germline V gene lookup returns CDR1 MNHNS and CDR2 SASEGT. V lost 2 bases and J 2 bases, leaving 14 bases between the germline ends. This chain's CDR3 is CASSERTGGATDTQYF. In nucleotides, the CDR3 is TGTGCCAGCAGTGAAAGGACGGGGGGCGCCACAGATACGCAGTATTTT.

The CDR3 DNA is TGTGCCATCAGTGACAAGGCTTTCTTT. As protein: CAISDKAFF. The genes are TRBV10-3 and TRBJ1-1; D gene unclear. Trimming removed 3 bases from V and 11 bases from J, with 4 bases in between. CDR1 is ENHRY, CDR2 SYGVKD, per germline. The CDR3 totals 9 residues.

The V call is TRBV19, the J call TRBJ1-2, with 8 bases fitting TRBD1. Germline CDR1 and CDR2: LNHDA and SQIVND (reference sequence). J lost 7 bases, V lost 0 bases, and 13 bases had no gene match. CDR3 length equals 17 residues. The CDR3 is CASSIDQGQGARFGYTF. The CDR3 DNA sequence: TGTGCCAGTAGTATAGATCAAGGGCAGGGGGCGCGGTTTGGCTACACCTTC.

V is TRBV9 and J is TRBJ2-2; 10 nucleotides agree with TRBD1. This CDR3 is 16 amino acids long. The junction had 9 bases not matched to a gene; V was cut back by 3 bases and J by 7 bases. Germline V lookup: CDR1 SGDLS, CDR2 YYNGEE. The DNA of the CDR3 is TGTGCCAGCAGCGGTAACCGGGACAGGGGAGGCGGGGAGCTGTTTTTT. Protein product: CASSGNRDRGGGELFF.

This chain connects TRBV11-3 to TRBJ2-7; D might be TRBD2 (6 bases). CDR3 length equals 13 residues. CDR1 and CDR2 from the germline V gene are SGHNT and YENEEA. Trimming pared 1 base from V and 6 bases from J, leaving 10 bases between. CDR3 in DNA: TGTGCCAGCAGCTTAGGCGGGGATCTCGAGCAGTACTTC. Residues: CASSLGGDLEQYF.

The V and J genes are TRBV2 and TRBJ1-1; tentatively, D is TRBD1 (6 bases). V was trimmed by 3 bases and J by 6 bases, leaving 11 bases between them. This CDR3 has 13 residues. Looked up from germline, CDR1 is SNHLY and CDR2 is FYNNEI. CDR3 nucleotide sequence: TGTGCCAGCAGTGACTTGACAGGCGCTGAAGCTTTCTTT. This encodes CASSDLTGAEAFF.

The table lists this clone with a count of one. The CDR3 is CASTPDLNTEAFF. DNA of the CDR3: TGTGCCAGTACCCCGGATCTGAACACTGAAGCTTTCTTT. The V gene is TRBV19, the J gene TRBJ1-1, with unresolved D. Trimming shortened V by 7 bases and J by 0 bases, and 9 bases separated the two germline ends. CDR3 length: 13 amino acids. Per germline, CDR1 LNHDA and CDR2 SQIVND (reference sequence).